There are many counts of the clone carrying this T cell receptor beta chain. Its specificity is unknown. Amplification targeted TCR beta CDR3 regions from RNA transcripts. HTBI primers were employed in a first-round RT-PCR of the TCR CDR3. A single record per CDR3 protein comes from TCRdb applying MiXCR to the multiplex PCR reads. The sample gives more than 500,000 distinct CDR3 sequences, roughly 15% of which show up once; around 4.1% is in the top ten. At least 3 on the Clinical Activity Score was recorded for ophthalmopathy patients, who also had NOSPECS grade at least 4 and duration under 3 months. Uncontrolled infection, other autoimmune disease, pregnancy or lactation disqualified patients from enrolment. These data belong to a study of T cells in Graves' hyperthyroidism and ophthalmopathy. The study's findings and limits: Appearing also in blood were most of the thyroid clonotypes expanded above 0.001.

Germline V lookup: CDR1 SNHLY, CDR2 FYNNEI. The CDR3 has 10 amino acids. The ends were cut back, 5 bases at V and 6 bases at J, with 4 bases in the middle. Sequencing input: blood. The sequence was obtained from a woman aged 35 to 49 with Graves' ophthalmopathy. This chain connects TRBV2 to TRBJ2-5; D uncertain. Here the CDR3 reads CASSQKTQYF. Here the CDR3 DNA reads TGTGCCAGCAGTCAGAAGACCCAGTACTTC.